The sequence of this T cell receptor beta chain was determined in a study of control samples from healthy donors and cancer patients. Some clones are missing from TCRdb's copy, which holds only in-frame ones; the method was immunoSEQ multiplex PCR. The data show tens of thousands of clones, with roughly 78% seen just once and less than 25% held by the top ten. The V gene lost 3 bases and the J gene lost 0 bases, with 5 bases spanning the gap. The CDR3 consists of 13 residues. Germline V gene data show CDR1 as MGHDK and CDR2 as SYGVNS. The rearrangement joins TRBV25-1 to TRBJ2-5; D gene unclear. The sequence derives from a man aged 60 to 75 with head and neck cancer. Sequenced sample: PBMCs. The CDR3 loop is CASSDQNQETQYF. In DNA form, the CDR3 reads TGTGCCAGCAGTGATCAAAACCAAGAGACCCAGTACTTC.